The present T cell receptor (beta chain) was sequenced within a study of blood T cell repertoires in COVID-19. About the research overall: Sources were T cells, B-cell-depleted T cells, or PBMCs; the material itself was cDNA or gDNA.

Donors in Cohort 3 counted as recovered after two negative PCRs, clearance, or symptom resolution. The data were produced by immunoSEQ multiplex PCR, yet TCRdb's version contains in-frame clones alone and is incomplete. The sample holds around 300,000 clones; around 90% are singletons and the top ten take about 1.7%. Germline V CDR1 and CDR2: LGHDT, YNNKEL (reference sequence). V was pared by 4 bases and J by 7 bases, with 5 bases of the junction left unmatched. The CDR3 runs to 13 residues. Material: PBMCs or T cells enriched from blood (not recorded which). V is TRBV3-1 (or the pseudogene TRBV3-2) and J is TRBJ2-3, with TRBD2 matching over 7 bases. The TCR originated in a woman in her thirties or forties who had recovered from COVID-19. The DNA of the CDR3 is TGTGCCAGCAGCCTGGGGACTACATATACGCAGTATTTT. As protein: CASSLGTTYTQYF.